This T cell receptor beta chain was sequenced for a study of blood T cell repertoires in COVID-19. Study context: Samples taken during acute and convalescent COVID-19 were collected in the United States, Italy and Spain. T cells, B-cell-depleted T cells, or PBMCs provided the cDNA or gDNA that served as material.

The length of the CDR3 is 16 residues. The ends lost 3 bases at V and 3 bases at J; junction bases unmatched: 11. The germline gives CDR1 GTSNPN, CDR2 SVGIG (reference sequence). In the original workflow: Reference gene primer amplification yielded estimated nucleated cell counts. The repertoire was sequenced with immunoSEQ multiplex PCR; TCRdb's copy has only in-frame clones and lacks some. D and trimming come from the DNA, and the V and J calls and clone size come from that table. This table has about 35,000 clones, about 85% appearing once. This TCR was sampled from a man aged 60 to 75 with active or convalescent COVID-19. The sample comprised peripheral blood. This chain links TRBV30 with TRBJ1-1; 9 positions agree with TRBD1. The CDR3 coding sequence is TGTGCCTGGAGCACCGGGACAGGGAGCGGTTACACTGAAGCTTTCTTT. It is translated as CAWSTGTGSGYTEAFF.